This T cell receptor beta chain was sequenced during a study of identical twins (dated by TCRdb to about 2016). The study in broad terms: To test whether fetal clonotypes persist, the study used deep sequencing on TCR alpha and beta repertoires from monozygotic twins, unrelated adults of various ages, and cord blood. Replicate twin experiments were performed at different times using different library preparation protocols to rule out contamination.

The library was generated by 5' RACE. The sequencing machine was an Illumina HiSeq 2000. A universal primer binding site was introduced by template switching, and a unique molecular identifier was present in the final cDNA, enabling accurate counting of TCR cDNA molecules. First-strand cDNA for TCR alpha and beta chains was synthesized from specific primers in the conserved constant-segment region. To control for contamination, every cDNA library carried two barcodes: a SMART-Mk sample barcode plus Illumina barcodes. TruSeq adapter sequences, together with Illumina sample barcodes, were added in two successive PCR steps. Sequencing of the TCR alpha and beta cDNA libraries was done on the Illumina HiSeq platform using custom primers. The study's processing was this. MiGEC processed the raw reads to extract unique molecular identifiers, while MiXCR was used to determine the CDR3 positions. Recombination models were inferred per individual with the repgenHMM and IGoR tools using an EM algorithm. The tcR package in R was used for shared clonotype analysis, with sharing normalized by the product of cloneset sizes. To study raw recombination without the effects of thymic and clonal selection, out-of-frame nonproductive sequences were analyzed. TCRdb reprocessing: public reads trimmed at Q25 with fastp, clones called with MiXCR, in-frame beta chains kept. Each entry merges the rows of one CDR3 protein and shows their most common DNA and genes. TCRdb, not the authors, supplied the V and J calls. The sample records a few hundred thousand distinct CDR3 sequences, about 18% of which are singletons. Jointly, the top ten make up roughly 12% of the sample.

This clonotype occurred a few times. Its antigen remains undetermined. Base qualities are not at hand, and no much larger clone is one base apart. Only healthy Caucasian donors were included. Three unrelated non-twin adults were also sequenced: a male aged 18 to 30, a male aged 50 to 59 and a female aged 50 to 59. Miltenyi CD45RO+ enrichment and human naive T-cell isolation kits were used to isolate memory (CD45RO+) and naive T cells from PBMC. From the cysteine up to the phenylalanine, the CDR3 has a length of 16 residues. This entry keeps only the CDR3 DNA: 48 bases, framed from base 1. CDR1 and CDR2 (SGHKS, YYEKEE) derive from the germline V gene (reference sequence). At the junction V is shortened by 0 bases and J by 5 bases, with 15 bases in between. What the study reported, not specific to this receptor: Because the same donors could not be followed over many years, the conclusions relied on cross-sectional statistical analysis. Out-of-frame TCR alpha sharing in monozygotic twins was systematically underestimated by recombination models, whereas sharing between unrelated individuals was in agreement with the recombination models. Compared with coincidental sharing between unrelated individuals, an excess of low generation-probability sequences was observed among out-of-frame TCR alpha sequences shared between twins. The excess sharing between twins in beta out-of-frame sequences was weaker because fewer shared sequences reduced the signal-to-noise ratio. Invariant T cells such as MAIT and iNKT could partly confound zero-insertion analyses, although diverse VJ usage argued against such confounding for most clonotypes. Abundant cord blood beta clonotypes had fewer insertions, young adult naive repertoires showed a similar but weaker trend, and memory repertoires showed no such trend.

This receptor was taken from a man in his forties or fifties in good health. Here the chain combines TRBV5-5 and TRBJ2-1, with the identity of the D gene unclear. Sequencing was carried out using naive T cells sorted from blood. This specimen's cell subset or site label, per the study, means: cells isolated with a human naive T-cell isolation kit. The encoded CDR3 is CASSLVPLARNNEQFF. The base sequence is TGTGCCAGCAGCTTGGTTCCCCTCGCCAGGAACAATGAGCAGTTCTTC.